These 17 T cell receptor beta chains share one sample of origin, sequenced in a study of blood T cell repertoires in COVID-19. Some clones are missing from TCRdb's copy, which holds only in-frame ones; the method was immunoSEQ multiplex PCR. The table lists roughly 150,000 clones, roughly nine tenths of them singletons. Sequenced: peripheral blood. Source of these receptors: a woman between 70 and 85 years old with acute or convalescent COVID-19.

V and J are TRBV6-1 and TRBJ2-7, with D possibly matching TRBD2 (6 bases). Germline V gene lookup returns CDR1 MNHNS and CDR2 SASEGT. Trimming removed 1 base from V and 2 bases from J, with 12 bases in between. CDR3 length: 15 residues. For the CDR3, the DNA is TGTGCCAGCAGTGAAGGGGGGGACCTAGCCTACGAGCAGTACGTC. Translated: CASSEGGDLAYEQYV.

The chain recombines TRBV25-1 with TRBJ1-1; 8 nucleotides align to TRBD1. This CDR3 region has 13 residues. CDR1 and CDR2 from the germline V gene are MGHDK and SYGVNS. V lost 5 bases, J lost 6 bases, and 5 bases stayed unmatched. CDR3: CASSLQGAPEAFF. CDR3 nucleotide sequence: TGTGCCAGCAGTCTTCAGGGGGCCCCTGAAGCTTTCTTT.

The chain employs TRBV6-6 and TRBJ2-1; a possible D gene is TRBD2 (5 bases). Between the trimmed V and J ends, which lost 5 bases and 2 bases, there was a span of 13 bases. The CDR3 covers 15 residues. Looked up from germline, CDR1 is MNHNY and CDR2 is SVGAGI (reference sequence). CDR3: CASSQDWAPYNEQFF. Written as DNA, the CDR3 is TGTGCCAGCAGTCAGGACTGGGCACCCTACAATGAGCAGTTCTTC.

This clone was counted once. V is TRBV14 and J is TRBJ2-7; D is unresolved. V was trimmed by 5 bases and J by 3 bases, leaving 5 bases between them. Germline V CDR1 and CDR2: SGHDN, FVKESK. The CDR3 consists of 11 residues. CDR3 amino acids: CASSFRYEQYF. DNA for the CDR3: TGTGCCAGCAGCTTTCGCTACGAGCAGTACTTC.

In DNA, the CDR3 is TGCAGTGCTAGTTCCCCCGTCGGGAGGGAGGGCTACACCTTC. Translated, it gives CSASSPVGREGYTF. J is TRBJ1-2 and V is TRBV20-1; D not resolved. Trimming took 3 bases from V and 8 from J, leaving 19 bases between them. This CDR3 region has 14 residues. Germline values: CDR1 DFQATT, CDR2 SNEGSKA (reference sequence).

V is TRBV27 and J is TRBJ2-2; TRBD2 is a possible D gene (6 bases). Germline assignment: CDR1 MNHEY and CDR2 SMNVEV (reference sequence). CDR3 length: 15 residues. V lost 2 bases to trimming and J lost 0 bases, with 7 bases between them. The DNA of the CDR3 is TGTGCCAGCAGTTTACGGGAGACGAACACCGGGGAGCTGTTTTTT. It encodes CASSLRETNTGELFF.

The V gene is TRBV13, the J gene TRBJ2-3; the D gene is possibly TRBD1 (5 bases). The CDR3 is 13 amino acids. V lost 5 bases to trimming and J lost 3 bases, with 9 bases between them. Germline V lookup: CDR1 PRHDT, CDR2 FYEKMQ (reference sequence). The CDR3 sequence: CASSAPGTDTQYF. DNA of the CDR3: TGTGCCAGCAGCGCCCCAGGGACAGATACGCAGTATTTT.

The chain links TRBV6-6 to TRBJ2-2; weak D call: TRBD1 (6 bases). The V end lost 3 bases, the J end lost 2 bases, and 13 bases lay between the germline ends. The CDR3 runs 16 residues. Per the germline V gene, CDR1 is MNHNY and CDR2 is SVGAGI (reference sequence). The DNA of the CDR3 is TGTGCCAGCAGTTATCTGGGGGCGGGTAACACCGGGGAGCTGTTTTTT. Protein product: CASSYLGAGNTGELFF.

The CDR3 coding sequence is TGTGCCAGCAGCTTAGGGGGGCAGGGCAATTCACCCCTCCACTTT. This sequence encodes CASSLGGQGNSPLHF. This chain connects TRBV13 to TRBJ1-6, with D perhaps TRBD1 (5 bases). V dropped 0 bases and J dropped 7 bases, with 10 bases sitting between them. This CDR3 comprises 15 residues. Germline V gene sequence: CDR1 PRHDT, CDR2 FYEKMQ (reference sequence).

This clone was found a few times. The rearrangement joins TRBV10-2 to TRBJ1-6; D is perhaps TRBD1 (6 bases). V lost 5 bases, J lost 8 bases, and 16 bases lay in between. The CDR3 is made up of 15 amino acids. From germline, CDR1 is WSHSY and CDR2 SAAADI. Here the CDR3 reads CASSQGTLGYSPLHF. The CDR3 nucleotides are TGCGCCAGCAGTCAGGGGACCCTGGGATATTCACCCCTCCACTTT.

The rearrangement uses TRBV5-1 and TRBJ1-4, with 7 bases that match TRBD1. The CDR3 totals 15 residues. Trimming at V came to 4 bases and at J to 0 bases, leaving 3 bases not matched to a gene. Germline V gives CDR1 SGHRS, CDR2 YFSETQ. CDR3 sequence: CASSPQGATNEKLFF. CDR3 in DNA: TGCGCCAGCAGCCCTCAGGGGGCAACTAATGAAAAACTGTTTTTT.

J is TRBJ2-1 and V is TRBV19; D unclear. The CDR3 is 13 residues long. V lost 1 base to trimming and J lost 8 bases, with 9 bases between them. CDR1 and CDR2 from the germline V gene are LNHDA and SQIVND (reference sequence). CDR3 protein: CASSIGGADEQFF. The CDR3 DNA reads TGTGCCAGTAGTATAGGTGGTGCGGATGAGCAGTTCTTC.

The chain has TRBV4-2 and TRBJ1-4; 8 nucleotides agree with TRBD1. Germline-derived CDR1 and CDR2 are LGHNA and YNFKEQ. The CDR3 is 15 amino acids. The ends lost 4 bases at V and 3 bases at J; junction bases unmatched: 4. CDR3 coding DNA: TGTGCCAGCAGCCCTACAGGGGGAGCTAATGAAAAACTGTTTTTT. Translation gives CASSPTGGANEKLFF.

This rearrangement joins TRBV3-1 (or the pseudogene TRBV3-2) to TRBJ2-4; 7 bases map to TRBD2. Germline V gene sequence: CDR1 LGHDT, CDR2 YNNKEL (reference sequence). V was pared by 11 bases and J by 0 bases, with 4 bases of the junction left unmatched. The CDR3 is made up of 13 amino acids. In nucleotides, the CDR3 is TGTGCCGCGGGAGCCATAGCCAAAAACATTCAGTACTTC. This gives the protein CAAGAIAKNIQYF.

The chain joins TRBV30 to TRBJ1-5; TRBD1 matches 9 bases. The length of the CDR3 is 13 residues. From germline, CDR1 is GTSNPN and CDR2 SVGIG (reference sequence). V lost 5 bases to trimming and J lost 1 base; unmatched junction nucleotides: 0. CDR3 nucleotide sequence: TGTGCCTGGGGGACAGGGAGCAATCAGCCCCAGCATTTT. It specifies CAWGTGSNQPQHF.

Only one count was recorded for this clone. V usage is TRBV2 and J usage is TRBJ1-3; D uncertain. CDR3 length equals 13 residues. Germline-derived CDR1 and CDR2 are SNHLY and FYNNEI. V dropped 5 bases and J dropped 5 bases, with 10 bases sitting between them. In nucleotides, the CDR3 is TGTGCCAGCAGTAGTGGCCAGAGAAACACCATATATTTT. It yields the protein CASSSGQRNTIYF.

The chain links TRBV6-1 to TRBJ1-3; 9 bases fit TRBD1. This CDR3 is 15 amino acids long. Germline V gene sequence: CDR1 MNHNS, CDR2 SASEGT. V lost 3 bases to trimming and J lost 5 bases; unmatched junction nucleotides: 5. The CDR3 DNA is TGTGCCAGCAGTGATGGGACAGGGTCGAGAAACACCATATATTTT. As protein: CASSDGTGSRNTIYF.